These 30 T cell receptor beta chains originate from one sample sequenced in a study of siplizumab effects on memory and regulatory T cells. Data came from immunoSEQ multiplex PCR; TCRdb stores just in-frame clones and leaves some out. The sample holds around 100,000 clones; over 85% are singletons and the top ten take roughly 0.64%. The material sequenced was Tregs sorted from blood. These receptors came from a human donor in good health.

The chain has TRBV10-3 and TRBJ1-2, with 8 bases fitting TRBD1. The CDR3 extends over 13 amino acids. The J segment lost 4 bases and the V segment lost 5 bases, leaving 3 bases of the junction unmatched. Germline CDR1 ENHRY, CDR2 SYGVKD. The CDR3 DNA is TGTGCCATCAGTAGCGACAGGGGCTATGGCTACACCTTC. Translation gives CAISSDRGYGYTF.

This sequence joins TRBV5-4 and TRBJ2-1; no reliable D call. The CDR3 is 15 residues long. Germline-derived CDR1 and CDR2 are SGHNT and YYREEE (reference sequence). With 0 bases removed from V and 5 bases from J, the gap between germline ends came to 12 bases. The CDR3 protein is CASSLEAARNNEQFF. CDR3 bases: TGTGCCAGCAGCTTGGAGGCAGCCCGGAACAATGAGCAGTTCTTC.

The chain joins TRBV5-4 to TRBJ2-3; D call uncertain. Looked up from germline, CDR1 is SGHNT and CDR2 is YYREEE (reference sequence). The CDR3 runs to 13 residues. V was shortened by 0 bases and J by 3 bases, with 5 bases between the two germline ends. For the CDR3, the DNA is TGTGCCAGCAGCTTGGAGTTTACAGATACGCAGTATTTT. Amino acids: CASSLEFTDTQYF.

V gene TRBV18 combines with J gene TRBJ2-2, with a weak D call TRBD1 (6 bases). Trimming stripped 5 bases from V and 5 bases from J, with 9 bases between. The CDR3 consists of 13 residues. Germline-derived CDR1 and CDR2 are KGHSH and LQKENI. The chain's CDR3 is CASSRGGTGELFF. The DNA of the CDR3 is TGTGCCAGCTCAAGAGGGGGAACCGGGGAGCTGTTTTTT.

In its sample, this clone was seen once. V and J are TRBV9 and TRBJ2-1; 8 nucleotides match TRBD2. The CDR3 runs 15 residues. V was pared by 5 bases and J by 8 bases, with 12 bases of the junction left unmatched. CDR1 is SGDLS, CDR2 YYNGEE, per germline. CDR3 sequence reads: CASSTRGAGVDEQFF. CDR3 nucleotides: TGTGCCAGCAGTACCAGGGGAGCGGGAGTGGATGAGCAGTTCTTC. Based on the CDR3 plus reference TRBV9 and TRBJ2-1, the full variable domain is DSGVTQTPKHLITATGQRVTLRCSPRSGDLSVYWYQQSLDQGLQFLIQYYNGEERAKGNILERFSAQQFPDLHSELNLSSLELGDSALYFCASSTRGAGVDEQFFGPGTRLTVL.

V is TRBV19 and J is TRBJ1-1, with 8 bases identical to TRBD1. There are 16 residues in the CDR3. Germline CDR1 is LNHDA and CDR2 is SQIVND (reference sequence). V gave up 8 bases and J gave up 0 bases; unmatched junction bases: 11. As DNA, the CDR3 is TGTGCCAGTCGGACAGGGTTAGGGGGACTGAACACTGAAGCTTTCTTT. It translates to CASRTGLGGLNTEAFF. Drawing the rest from reference TRBV19 and TRBJ1-1, the complete variable domain is DGGITQSPKYLFRKEGQNVTLSCEQNLNHDAMYWYRQDPGQGLRLIYYSQIVNDFQKGDIAEGYSVSREKKESFPLTVTSAQKNPTAFYLCASRTGLGGLNTEAFFGQGTRLTVV.

V and J are TRBV19 and TRBJ1-2; D is uncertain. Germline V gene data show CDR1 as LNHDA and CDR2 as SQIVND (reference sequence). The length of the CDR3 is 14 residues. V was trimmed by 1 base and J by 7 bases, leaving 13 bases between them. The CDR3 coding sequence is TGTGCCAGTAGTATAGTCGCGGTGTCGGGTGGCTACACCTTC. This encodes CASSIVAVSGGYTF.

The J gene is TRBJ2-7, the V gene TRBV2, with 10 bases aligning to TRBD2. This CDR3 spans 15 amino acids. Per the germline V gene, CDR1 is SNHLY and CDR2 is FYNNEI. V lost 7 bases and J lost 2; bases outside the gene matches: 8. CDR3 DNA sequence: TGTGCCAGCAAATCACGGACTAGCGGAACCTACGAGCAGTACTTC. Translated, it gives CASKSRTSGTYEQYF.

This chain uses TRBV27 with TRBJ2-7, with D unresolved. This CDR3 has 13 amino acids. The germline V gene encodes CDR1 MNHEY and CDR2 SMNVEV (reference sequence). Trimming took 3 bases from V and 4 from J, leaving 10 bases between them. In DNA, the CDR3 is TGTGCCAGCAGTTTGGCGAGAGGTTACGAGCAGTACTTC. It translates to CASSLARGYEQYF.

This chain connects TRBV5-1 to TRBJ2-3; TRBD1 might be the D (6 bases). Germline CDR1 and CDR2: SGHRS and YFSETQ. The V end lost 0 bases, the J end lost 10 bases, and 9 bases lay between the germline ends. The CDR3 sequence is 12 residues long. The chain's CDR3 is CASSLEGGAQYF. The CDR3 bases are TGCGCCAGCAGCTTGGAAGGGGGAGCGCAGTATTTT.

In the case of this clone: Within the sample, other DNA sequences also encode this same CDR3. The V gene is TRBV5-1, the J gene TRBJ1-4; D is possibly TRBD1 (5 bases). CDR3 size: 15 residues. Trimming took 8 bases from V and 4 from J, leaving 18 bases between them. Germline CDR1 and CDR2: SGHRS and YFSETQ. The CDR3 nucleotides read TGCGCCAGTAGCCGGGACCTTGGGCTTAATGAAAAACTGTTTTTT. This gives the protein CASSRDLGLNEKLFF.

The rearrangement links TRBV4-2 to TRBJ1-4; no definite D call. Trimming cost V 0 bases and J 8 bases, with 13 bases left between them. This CDR3 spans 15 amino acids. Germline V lookup: CDR1 LGHNA, CDR2 YNFKEQ. CDR3 region: CASSQDRGSLEKLFF. The CDR3 DNA follows: TGTGCCAGCAGCCAAGATCGGGGAAGTCTCGAAAAACTGTTTTTT.

The genes are TRBV9 and TRBJ2-7; the D gene is possibly TRBD2 (6 bases). The CDR3 has 14 amino acids. In germline, CDR1 is SGDLS, CDR2 YYNGEE. V was trimmed by 0 bases and J by 2 bases, leaving 9 bases between them. CDR3 DNA sequence: TGTGCCAGCAGCGTAGTGCCGGGGGCCTACGAGCAGTACTTC. Encoded protein: CASSVVPGAYEQYF.

The chain has TRBV4-2 and TRBJ1-6, with D possibly TRBD1 on 5 matching bases. CDR3 length: 15 amino acids. V lost 0 bases and J 8 bases, leaving 11 bases between the germline ends. Germline values: CDR1 LGHNA, CDR2 YNFKEQ. The chain's CDR3 is CASSQDTRADSPLHF. The DNA of the CDR3 is TGTGCCAGCAGCCAAGATACCAGGGCGGATTCACCCCTCCACTTT.

The chain couples TRBV27 to TRBJ2-6; a possible D gene is TRBD2 (5 bases). Germline CDR1 reads MNHEY; CDR2 reads SMNVEV (reference sequence). V lost 5 bases, J lost 0 bases, and 8 bases lay in between. The CDR3 has 15 amino acids. This CDR3 reads CASSREGSGANVLTF. The CDR3 nucleotides read TGTGCCAGCAGTCGCGAGGGCTCTGGGGCCAACGTCCTGACTTTC.

The gene calls are TRBV7-2 and TRBJ1-1, with D hard to call. The CDR3 runs 14 residues. Germline V gives CDR1 SGHTA, CDR2 FQGNSA. V lost 5 bases and J 1 base, leaving 11 bases between the germline ends. The CDR3 nucleotides are TGTGCCAGCAGCACGGACGGAAGGAACACTGAAGCTTTCTTT. Encoded protein: CASSTDGRNTEAFF.

The gene calls are TRBV29-1 and TRBJ2-5, with 8 bases lining up with TRBD1. The germline gives CDR1 SQVTM, CDR2 ANQGSEA. The length of the CDR3 is 14 residues. The V and J ends lost 8 bases and 7 bases, in that order; junction bases with no gene match: 15. As DNA, the CDR3 is TGCAGCATTAAAGAGCGGACAGGGTGGGCGACCCAGTACTTC. Its translation: CSIKERTGWATQYF.

The chain employs TRBV18 and TRBJ2-1; D remains unclear. This CDR3 is 16 amino acids long. Trimming shortened V by 6 bases and J by 4 bases, and 19 bases separated the two germline ends. Germline lookup yields CDR1 KGHSH and CDR2 LQKENI. CDR3 nucleotide sequence: TGTGCCAGCTCTCCCCCCTCGGGTCTACTGTACAATGAGCAGTTCTTC. Encoded protein: CASSPPSGLLYNEQFF.

V gene TRBV7-8 combines with J gene TRBJ1-5; 9 bases fit TRBD1. After removal of 4 bases from V and 4 bases from J, the junction contained 5 bases not matched to a gene. CDR1 is SGHVS and CDR2 is FQNEAQ in the germline V gene. The CDR3 is made up of 15 amino acids. CDR3 region: CASSSRQGENQPQHF. In nucleotides, the CDR3 is TGTGCCAGCAGCTCCCGACAGGGGGAAAATCAGCCCCAGCATTTT.

This clone occurred once. J is TRBJ1-3 and V is TRBV7-9; 8 nucleotides line up with TRBD1. J was trimmed by 5 bases and V by 5 bases; bases with no gene match: 11. The CDR3 spans 16 residues. Germline CDR1 is SEHNR and CDR2 is FQNEAQ (reference sequence). CDR3 sequence (DNA): TGTGCCAGCAGCCGGAATCGGGGACAGGAACGAAACACCATATATTTT. Translating it yields CASSRNRGQERNTIYF.

This rearrangement joins TRBV5-4 to TRBJ2-3; 8 nucleotides align to TRBD1. This CDR3 is built from 15 residues. Unmatched junction bases numbered 7, after V lost 4 bases and J lost 3 bases. Germline CDR1 SGHNT, CDR2 YYREEE (reference sequence). This CDR3 is CASSPRDRGTDTQYF. The CDR3 nucleotides are TGTGCCAGCAGCCCCAGAGACAGGGGAACAGATACGCAGTATTTT.

This chain joins TRBV4-3 and TRBJ2-4; 8 bases agree with TRBD1. The CDR3 runs to 16 residues. J lost 11 bases, V lost 0 bases, and 12 bases had no gene match. Germline assignment: CDR1 LGHNA and CDR2 YSLEER. CDR3 protein: CASSQDRGTGPNLQYF. The CDR3 DNA reads as TGCGCCAGCAGCCAAGATCGAGGGACAGGACCCAACCTTCAGTACTTC.

The chain couples TRBV14 to TRBJ1-2; 8 bases are shared with TRBD1. V dropped 4 bases and J dropped 0; count of bases not matched to a gene: 10. This CDR3 is 17 amino acids long. The germline gives CDR1 SGHDN, CDR2 FVKESK. CDR3 in DNA: TGTGCCAGCAGCCGCAGGGGGCAGTTCCACCCTAACTATGGCTACACCTTC. This sequence encodes CASSRRGQFHPNYGYTF.

The rearrangement uses TRBV2 and TRBJ1-5; 8 bases are shared with TRBD1. The germline gives CDR1 SNHLY, CDR2 FYNNEI. This CDR3 comprises 15 residues. J gave up 7 bases and V 2 bases, and 7 bases lay outside the gene matches. The CDR3 DNA is TGTGCCAGCAGTGAACGCAGGGGGCGCGTACAGCCCCAGCATTTT. Translating gives CASSERRGRVQPQHF.

The chain joins TRBV4-1 to TRBJ2-5; 12 bases line up with TRBD2. Gene TRBJ2-7 matches the end of the DNA better, so the J call may be wrong. CDR1 and CDR2 (germline): MGHRA, YSYEKL. This CDR3 spans 16 amino acids. The CDR3, as DNA: TGCGCCAGCAGCCTAGACCCTAGCGGGAGGGCTTACGAGCAGTACTTC. Translation: CASSLDPSGRAYEQYF.

The chain combines TRBV27 with TRBJ1-2, with TRBD1 as a possible D gene (6 bases). Germline CDR1 reads MNHEY; CDR2 reads SMNVEV (reference sequence). The CDR3 is made up of 15 amino acids. Trimming stripped 4 bases from V and 2 bases from J, with 14 bases between. CDR3 sequence reads: CASSSGGARNYGYTF. CDR3 nucleotide sequence: TGTGCCAGCAGTTCTGGGGGGGCCAGAAACTATGGCTACACCTTC.

The chain couples TRBV6-1 to TRBJ1-5; TRBD1 matches 9 bases. V lost 4 bases and J lost 6; bases outside the gene matches: 4. This CDR3 spans 14 amino acids. Looked up from germline, CDR1 is MNHNS and CDR2 is SASEGT. As DNA, the CDR3 is TGTGCCAGCAGTGGACAGGGGGGGACTCAGCCCCAGCATTTT. Residues: CASSGQGGTQPQHF.

V gene TRBV5-1 combines with J gene TRBJ2-1; the D is unclear. Germline CDR1 reads SGHRS; CDR2 reads YFSETQ. The CDR3 covers 18 residues. Trimming cost V 0 bases and J 0 bases, with 16 bases left between them. The CDR3 DNA reads as TGCGCCAGCAGCTTGGTTTTCGGAGCGATTCACTCCTACAATGAGCAGTTCTTC. Protein product: CASSLVFGAIHSYNEQFF.

This rearrangement joins TRBV7-3 to TRBJ2-2; weak D call: TRBD2 (5 bases). In germline, CDR1 is SGHTA, CDR2 FQGTGA. The CDR3 has 14 amino acids. The ends were cut back, 3 bases at V and 1 base at J, with 6 bases in the middle. CDR3 sequence (DNA): TGTGCCAGCAGCTTCAGCGGGAACACCGGGGAGCTGTTTTTT. This codes for CASSFSGNTGELFF. The variable domain in full, with the rest retrieved from reference TRBV7-3 and TRBJ2-2, is GAGVSQTPSNKVTEKGKYVELRCDPISGHTALYWYRQSLGQGPEFLIYFQGTGAADDSGLPNDRFFAVRPEGSVSTLKIQRTERGDSAVYLCASSFSGNTGELFFGEGSRLTVL.

The chain is built from TRBV5-1 and TRBJ1-1; D might be TRBD1 (5 bases). Trimming took 5 bases from V and 9 from J, leaving 17 bases between them. The CDR3 is made up of 13 amino acids. Germline-derived CDR1 and CDR2 are SGHRS and YFSETQ. The CDR3 DNA is TGCGCCAGCAGTCCCCAGTGGGGGGAGAAAGCTTTCTTT. Amino acids: CASSPQWGEKAFF.